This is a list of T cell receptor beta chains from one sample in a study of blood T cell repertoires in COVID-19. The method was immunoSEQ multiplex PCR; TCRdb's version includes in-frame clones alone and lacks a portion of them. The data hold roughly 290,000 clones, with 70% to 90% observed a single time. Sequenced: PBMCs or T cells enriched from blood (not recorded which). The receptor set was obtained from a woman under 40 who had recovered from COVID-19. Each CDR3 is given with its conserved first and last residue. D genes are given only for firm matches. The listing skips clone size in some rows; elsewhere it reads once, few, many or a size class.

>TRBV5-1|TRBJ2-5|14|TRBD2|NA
CASSLSGVQETQYF
TGCGCCAGCAGCTTGAGCGGGGTCCAAGAGACCCAGTACTTC
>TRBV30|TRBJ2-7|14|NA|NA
CAWSVSAGSYEQYF
TGTGCCTGGAGTGTAAGTGCAGGCTCCTACGAGCAGTACTTC
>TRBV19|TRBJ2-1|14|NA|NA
CASSMRQLFNEQFF
TGTGCCAGTAGTATGAGGCAGCTTTTCAATGAGCAGTTCTTC
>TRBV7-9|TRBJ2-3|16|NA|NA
CASLALLGGSTDTQYF
TGTGCCAGCCTAGCCCTTCTTGGCGGGAGCACAGATACGCAGTATTTT
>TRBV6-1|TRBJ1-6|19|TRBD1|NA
CASSAERTGRFTYNSPLHF
TGTGCCAGCAGTGCGGAAAGGACAGGGCGTTTTACCTATAATTCACCCCTCCACTTT
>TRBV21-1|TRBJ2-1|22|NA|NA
CASSKRLRTGGAGARGGNEQFF
TGTGCCAGCAGCAAAAGATTAAGGACAGGGGGCGCAGGCGCGAGGGGTGGGAATGAGCAGTTCTTC
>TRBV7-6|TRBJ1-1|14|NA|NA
CASSSQQVVGEAFF
TGTGCCAGCAGCTCGCAACAGGTCGTCGGGGAAGCTTTCTTT
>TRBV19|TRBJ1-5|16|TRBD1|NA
CASNDLLQGEYGTQHF
TGTGCCAGTAACGACCTCTTACAGGGGGAGTACGGGACCCAGCATTTT
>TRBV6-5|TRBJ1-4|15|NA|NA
CASIQGLWANEKLFF
TGTGCCAGCATCCAGGGATTGTGGGCTAATGAAAAACTGTTTTTT
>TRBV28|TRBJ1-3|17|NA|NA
CASISLINDYSGNTIYF
TGTGCCAGCATCAGTTTAATTAATGACTACTCTGGAAACACCATATATTTT
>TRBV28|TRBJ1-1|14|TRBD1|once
CASSPPARGIEAFF
TGTGCCAGCAGTCCCCCGGCCAGGGGGATTGAAGCTTTCTTT
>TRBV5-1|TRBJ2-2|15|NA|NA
CASSSPLGGTGELFF
TGCGCCAGCAGCTCCCCCCTTGGGGGGACCGGGGAGCTGTTTTTT
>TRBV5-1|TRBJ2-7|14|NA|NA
CASSLAATPYEQYF
TGCGCCAGCAGCTTGGCCGCGACACCATACGAGCAGTACTTC
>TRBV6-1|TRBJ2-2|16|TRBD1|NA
CASSEEGTGVNGELFF
TGTGCCAGCAGTGAAGAGGGGACAGGGGTGAACGGGGAGCTGTTTTTT
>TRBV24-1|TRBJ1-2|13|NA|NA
CATSDPGGRGVTF
TGTGCCACCAGTGATCCCGGCGGGAGGGGTGTAACCTTC
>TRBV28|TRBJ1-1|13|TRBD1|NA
CASSSPGQGQAFF
TGTGCCAGCAGTTCCCCCGGACAGGGCCAAGCTTTCTTT
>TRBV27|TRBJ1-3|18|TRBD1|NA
CASSLRDRGRSAGNTIYF
TGTGCCAGCAGTTTAAGGGACAGGGGGAGATCTGCTGGAAACACCATATATTTT
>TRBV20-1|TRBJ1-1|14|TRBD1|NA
CSARDRGLNTEAFF
TGCAGTGCTCGTGACAGGGGCTTAAACACTGAAGCTTTCTTT
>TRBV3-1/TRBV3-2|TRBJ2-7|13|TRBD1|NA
CASSLDRVNEQYF
TGTGCCAGCAGCTTGGACAGGGTCAACGAGCAGTACTTC
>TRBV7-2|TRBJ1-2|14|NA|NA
CASSLGRGSYGYTF
TGTGCCAGCAGCTTAGGTAGGGGGAGCTATGGCTACACCTTC
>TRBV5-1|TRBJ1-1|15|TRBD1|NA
CASSLEGTGNTEAFF
TGCGCCAGCAGCTTGGAGGGGACAGGGAACACTGAAGCTTTCTTT
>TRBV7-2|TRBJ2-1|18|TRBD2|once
CASSFLPPSGGAYNEQFF
TGTGCCAGCAGCTTCCTACCGCCTAGCGGGGGGGCGTACAATGAGCAGTTCTTC
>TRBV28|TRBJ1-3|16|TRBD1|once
CASSNRGTVSGNTIYF
TGTGCCAGCAGTAACCGTGGGACAGTCTCTGGAAACACCATATATTTT
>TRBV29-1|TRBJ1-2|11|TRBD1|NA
CSVERTGGYTF
TGCAGCGTTGAAAGGACAGGCGGCTACACCTTC
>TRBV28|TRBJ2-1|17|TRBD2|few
CASSPWRTSGGGNEQFF
TGTGCCAGCAGTCCTTGGCGGACTAGCGGGGGGGGCAATGAGCAGTTCTTC
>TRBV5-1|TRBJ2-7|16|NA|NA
CASSAGQGLSSYEQYF
TGCGCCAGCAGCGCTGGGCAGGGGCTAAGCTCCTACGAGCAGTACTTC
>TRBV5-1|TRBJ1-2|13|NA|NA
CASFPGGNYGYTF
TGCGCCAGCTTCCCGGGGGGGAACTATGGCTACACCTTC
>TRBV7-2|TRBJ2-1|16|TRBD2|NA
CASSSRTSGRAREQFF
TGTGCCAGCAGCTCCCGGACTAGCGGGAGGGCCCGTGAGCAGTTCTTC
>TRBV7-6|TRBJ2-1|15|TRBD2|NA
CASSILAGAPNEQFF
TGTGCCAGCAGCATACTAGCGGGGGCCCCCAATGAGCAGTTCTTC
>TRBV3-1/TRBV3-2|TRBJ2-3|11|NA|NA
CASSRRDTQYF
TGTGCCAGCAGCCGCAGAGATACGCAGTATTTT
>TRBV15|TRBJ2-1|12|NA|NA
CATSILRDEQFF
TGTGCCACCAGCATCTTACGCGATGAGCAGTTCTTC
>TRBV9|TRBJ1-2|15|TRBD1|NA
CASSVDPGGNYGYTF
TGTGCCAGCAGCGTAGATCCAGGGGGAAACTATGGCTACACCTTC
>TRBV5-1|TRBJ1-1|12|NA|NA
CASSHGSTEAFF
TGCGCCAGCAGCCACGGTTCTACTGAAGCTTTCTTT
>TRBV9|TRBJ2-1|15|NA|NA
CASSVRRARLNEQFF
TGTGCCAGCAGCGTAAGGAGGGCGCGGTTGAATGAGCAGTTCTTC
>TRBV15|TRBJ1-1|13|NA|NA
CATSVQGNTEAFF
TGTGCCACCAGCGTACAGGGGAACACTGAAGCTTTCTTT
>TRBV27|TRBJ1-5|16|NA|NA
CASSQGGGGSNQPQHF
TGTGCCAGCAGTCAGGGAGGGGGAGGAAGCAATCAGCCCCAGCATTTT
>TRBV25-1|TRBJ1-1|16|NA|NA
CASSESVGRGGTEAFF
TGTGCCAGCAGTGAATCGGTGGGCAGGGGCGGCACTGAAGCTTTCTTT
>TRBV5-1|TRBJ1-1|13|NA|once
CASRTGVNTEAFF
TGCGCCAGCAGAACGGGGGTTAACACTGAAGCTTTCTTT
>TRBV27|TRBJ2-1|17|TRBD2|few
CASSLSGLAGGSNEQFF
TGTGCCAGCAGTTTATCGGGACTAGCGGGGGGGTCCAATGAGCAGTTCTTC
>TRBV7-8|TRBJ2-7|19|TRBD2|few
CASSLDVPSGGHISYEQYF
TGTGCCAGCAGCTTAGATGTCCCTAGCGGGGGGCATATATCCTACGAGCAGTACTTC
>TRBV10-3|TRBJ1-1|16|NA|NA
CAISESMVGKNREAFF
TGTGCCATCAGTGAGTCGATGGTGGGAAAAAACAGGGAAGCTTTCTTT
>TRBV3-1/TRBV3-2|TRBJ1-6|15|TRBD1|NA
CASRFRGQGGSPLHF
TGTGCCAGCAGGTTCAGAGGTCAGGGGGGTTCACCCCTCCACTTT
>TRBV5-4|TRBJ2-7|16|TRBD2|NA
CASSLTGREKSYEQYF
TGTGCCAGCAGCTTGACGGGGCGGGAGAAGTCTTACGAGCAGTACTTC
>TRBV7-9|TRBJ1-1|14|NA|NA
CASSKGHLNTEAFF
TGTGCCAGCAGCAAAGGACATCTGAACACTGAAGCTTTCTTT
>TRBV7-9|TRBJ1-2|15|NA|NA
CASSPTRRATSGYTF
TGTGCCAGCAGCCCCACCCGGCGGGCTACTAGCGGCTACACCTTC
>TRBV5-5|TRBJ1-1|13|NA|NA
CATSIGEGTEAFF
TGTGCCACCAGCATAGGGGAGGGCACTGAAGCTTTCTTT